The 24 T cell receptor beta chains in this list originate from one sample, sequenced in a study of OX40 agonist ivuxolimab in advanced cancers. This table comes from immunoSEQ multiplex PCR, and its TCRdb copy is limited to in-frame clones, with some not included. The table has 85,000 or so clones, about 86% seen once. Sequences were derived from CD4+ or CD8+ T cells sorted from blood, sampled in a trial of the OX40 agonist ivuxolimab. These receptors were collected from an adult with an advanced solid tumor such as melanoma, head and neck, liver or kidney cancer.

This chain uses TRBV6-5 with TRBJ1-1; D is perhaps TRBD1 (5 bases). Germline loops: CDR1 MNHEY, CDR2 SVGAGI. Trimming took 7 bases from V and 7 from J, leaving 22 bases between them. The CDR3 has 15 amino acids. Here the CDR3 reads CASTPRTPPGGEAFF. DNA for the CDR3: TGTGCCAGCACCCCCAGGACACCCCCTGGAGGTGAAGCTTTCTTT.

V gene TRBV5-4 combines with J gene TRBJ2-7, with a possible D match to TRBD1 (8 bases). The CDR3 sequence is 16 residues long. Germline V gene sequence: CDR1 SGHNT, CDR2 YYREEE (reference sequence). V shed 3 bases and J shed 4 bases, with 20 bases lying between them. The CDR3 reads CASSSKTGGGGYEQYF. The CDR3 DNA reads as TGTGCCAGCAGCTCGAAAACAGGGGGAGGGGGTTACGAGCAGTACTTC.

In this sample, this clone turned up once. The chain has TRBV21-1 and TRBJ1-3; the listed D gene, TRBD1, was not tested against the DNA. TRBV21-1 is tagged as a pseudogene. The CDR3 contains 16 residues. CDR3 protein: CASSKEGFDSGNTIYF. CDR3 nucleotides: TGTGCCAGCAGCAAAGAGGGGTTCGACTCTGGAAACACCATATATTTT.

The chain combines TRBV2 with TRBJ1-2; D call uncertain. The CDR3 consists of 13 residues. The V end was cut by 3 bases, the J end by 3 bases, with 8 bases between. Germline V gives CDR1 SNHLY, CDR2 FYNNEI. Written as DNA, the CDR3 is TGTGCCAGCAGTGACCACGGAGACTATGGCTACACCTTC. Protein sequence: CASSDHGDYGYTF.

The V gene is TRBV7-2, the J gene TRBJ1-2; D is uncertain. Germline V gene data show CDR1 as SGHTA and CDR2 as FQGNSA. The CDR3 contains 14 residues. Between the trimmed V and J ends, which lost 0 bases and 4 bases, there was a span of 9 bases. As DNA, the CDR3 is TGTGCCAGCAGCTTAGCAGGGCCGGCCTATGGCTACACCTTC. It encodes CASSLAGPAYGYTF.

This chain connects TRBV5-1 to TRBJ2-3; 12 nucleotides align to TRBD2. The V gene end was trimmed by 4 bases and the J gene end by 3 bases; junction bases not matched to a gene: 6. Germline lookup yields CDR1 SGHRS and CDR2 YFSETQ. CDR3 length: 16 residues. CDR3 sequence: CASSQTTSGGTDTQYF. CDR3 DNA: TGCGCCAGCAGCCAGACGACTAGCGGGGGAACAGATACGCAGTATTTT.

This sequence joins TRBV2 and TRBJ1-3, with D possibly TRBD1 on 6 matching bases. V lost 11 bases, J lost 4 bases, and 15 bases lay in between. Germline loops: CDR1 SNHLY, CDR2 FYNNEI. The CDR3 runs 13 residues. CDR3: CASNRDGGNTIYF. The CDR3 DNA reads as TGTGCCTCGAACAGGGACGGCGGAAACACCATATATTTT.

Remarks on this clone: Distinct nucleotide sequences in the sample also encode this CDR3. The chain recombines TRBV28 with TRBJ1-5; no firm D call. From germline, CDR1 is MDHEN and CDR2 SYDVKM. The CDR3 sequence is 14 residues long. Deletions cut 5 bases from V and 7 bases from J, with 15 bases between. This chain's CDR3 is CASSPTSRKQPQHF. CDR3 sequence (DNA): TGTGCCAGCAGTCCTACATCGCGAAAGCAGCCCCAGCATTTT.

The chain combines TRBV28 with TRBJ2-7; D might be TRBD1 (6 bases). This CDR3 spans 14 amino acids. Germline loops: CDR1 MDHEN, CDR2 SYDVKM. Trimming stripped 6 bases from V and 0 bases from J, with 12 bases between. CDR3 sequence reads: CASSPAGASYEQYF. Here the CDR3 DNA reads TGTGCCAGCAGCCCCGCAGGGGCCTCCTACGAGCAGTACTTC.

This chain connects TRBV4-1 to TRBJ1-5; D gene ambiguous. In germline, CDR1 is MGHRA, CDR2 YSYEKL. The V end was cut by 3 bases, the J end by 0 bases, with 6 bases between. The CDR3 runs to 14 residues. The CDR3 spells CASSHPPSNQPQHF. The CDR3 DNA follows: TGCGCCAGCAGCCATCCCCCTAGCAATCAGCCCCAGCATTTT.

The rearrangement uses TRBV12-1 and TRBJ1-2; the table calls TRBD1, which could not be checked here. TRBV12-1 is a listed pseudogene. The CDR3 extends over 16 amino acids. CDR3 protein: CASSSHPDREDYGYTF. Here the CDR3 DNA reads TGTGCCAGCAGCTCCCACCCGGACAGGGAAGACTATGGCTACACCTTC.

This clone was seen once. The chain employs TRBV10-3 and TRBJ1-4; no clear D gene. Germline V lookup: CDR1 ENHRY, CDR2 SYGVKD. Trimming cost V 2 bases and J 5 bases, with 12 bases left between them. The CDR3 runs 15 residues. CDR3 region: CAISEPSAGNEKLFF. The CDR3 DNA is TGTGCCATCAGTGAGCCCAGCGCCGGGAATGAAAAACTGTTTTTT.

The chain recombines TRBV7-9 with TRBJ2-6; a possible D gene is TRBD1 (6 bases). Trimming stripped 5 bases from V and 2 bases from J, with 13 bases between. Germline assignment: CDR1 SEHNR and CDR2 FQNEAQ (reference sequence). This CDR3 is built from 16 residues. The chain's CDR3 is CASSPTGFAGANVLTF. The CDR3 bases are TGTGCCAGCAGCCCAACAGGGTTCGCTGGGGCCAACGTCCTGACTTTC.

This sequence joins TRBV6-5 and TRBJ1-2; D is unresolved. The CDR3 runs to 13 residues. CDR1 MNHEY and CDR2 SVGAGI come from the germline V gene. V lost 5 bases and J 2 bases, leaving 9 bases between the germline ends. CDR3 bases: TGTGCCAGCAGTGAAGCAGGAAACTATGGCTACACCTTC. Translating gives CASSEAGNYGYTF.

The genes are TRBV2 and TRBJ1-1; 8 nucleotides align to TRBD1. The CDR3 has 15 residues. The V gene end was trimmed by 6 bases and the J gene end by 3 bases; junction bases not matched to a gene: 9. CDR1 and CDR2 (germline): SNHLY, FYNNEI. The CDR3 reads CASRDYLDRDTEAFF. CDR3 coding DNA: TGTGCCAGCAGAGATTACCTGGACAGGGACACTGAAGCTTTCTTT.

The V call is TRBV19, the J call TRBJ1-5, with D possibly TRBD1 on 6 matching bases. V dropped 4 bases and J dropped 4 bases, with 14 bases sitting between them. The CDR3 consists of 15 residues. CDR1 and CDR2 (germline): LNHDA, SQIVND (reference sequence). The CDR3: CASSKGGSPNQPQHF. The CDR3, as DNA: TGTGCCAGTAGTAAAGGGGGATCACCTAATCAGCCCCAGCATTTT.

This clone was detected once. The chain combines TRBV11-2 with TRBJ2-7; D gene ambiguous. The CDR3 contains 14 residues. From germline, CDR1 is SGHAT and CDR2 FQNNGV. V gave up 4 bases and J gave up 2 bases, with 12 bases separating them. CDR3 in DNA: TGTGCCAGCAGCTCCTTGAAATTCGCCTACGAGCAGTACTTC. This codes for CASSSLKFAYEQYF.

The chain carries TRBV7-3 and TRBJ2-1, with D possibly TRBD1 on 6 matching bases. The CDR3 covers 13 residues. The V and J ends lost 2 bases and 7 bases respectively, with 9 bases between them. Germline CDR1 and CDR2: SGHTA and FQGTGA. The chain's CDR3 is CASSLSQGNEQFF. The CDR3 DNA is TGTGCCAGCAGCTTATCACAGGGTAATGAGCAGTTCTTC.

The chain links TRBV5-1 to TRBJ1-5, with 8 bases lining up with TRBD1. Trimming cost V 4 bases and J 6 bases; bases outside gene matches: 6. The CDR3 consists of 14 residues. Germline V gene data show CDR1 as SGHRS and CDR2 as YFSETQ. CDR3 in amino acids: CASSIGQGGQPQHF. In DNA form, the CDR3 reads TGCGCCAGCAGCATAGGACAGGGTGGTCAGCCCCAGCATTTT. The whole variable domain, filled in from reference TRBV5-1 and TRBJ1-5, reads KAGVTQTPRYLIKTRGQQVTLSCSPISGHRSVSWYQQTPGQGLQFLFEYFSETQRNKGNFPGRFSGRQFSNSRSEMNVSTLELGDSALYLCASSIGQGGQPQHFGDGTRLSIL.

The rearrangement links TRBV19 to TRBJ2-5, with TRBD1 identical over 7 bases. CDR3 length: 13 amino acids. The trim removed 3 bases at V and 5 bases at J, leaving 3 bases unmatched. From germline, CDR1 is LNHDA and CDR2 SQIVND (reference sequence). The CDR3 DNA reads TGTGCCAGTAGTATCCAGGGGGATGAGACCCAGTACTTC. It specifies CASSIQGDETQYF. The variable domain in full, with the rest retrieved from reference TRBV19 and TRBJ2-5, is DGGITQSPKYLFRKEGQNVTLSCEQNLNHDAMYWYRQDPGQGLRLIYYSQIVNDFQKGDIAEGYSVSREKKESFPLTVTSAQKNPTAFYLCASSIQGDETQYFGPGTRLLVL.

V is TRBV7-9 and J is TRBJ2-2; the D gene is possibly TRBD1 (6 bases). V lost 5 bases and J lost 4, with 11 bases in between. Germline loops: CDR1 SEHNR, CDR2 FQNEAQ (reference sequence). The CDR3 is made up of 14 amino acids. In DNA form, the CDR3 reads TGTGCCAGCAGCCGGGACACTAGCACCGGGGAGCTGTTTTTT. Its protein is CASSRDTSTGELFF.

The chain links TRBV7-3 to TRBJ2-6; D is ambiguous. Deletions cut 5 bases from V and 2 bases from J, with 16 bases between. This CDR3 region has 17 residues. CDR1 is SGHTA, CDR2 FQGTGA, per germline. CDR3 loop: CASSRLLGSPGANVLTF. The CDR3 DNA reads as TGTGCCAGCAGCCGATTACTGGGGTCCCCTGGGGCCAACGTCCTGACTTTC. Based on the CDR3 plus reference TRBV7-3 and TRBJ2-6, the full variable domain is GAGVSQTPSNKVTEKGKYVELRCDPISGHTALYWYRQSLGQGPEFLIYFQGTGAADDSGLPNDRFFAVRPEGSVSTLKIQRTERGDSAVYLCASSRLLGSPGANVLTFGAGSRLTVL.

This chain connects TRBV12-5 to TRBJ1-2; possibly TRBD1 for D (5 bases). Trimming took 6 bases from V and 2 from J, leaving 22 bases between them. Germline assignment: CDR1 LGHNT and CDR2 FRNRAP. The CDR3 runs to 17 residues. The CDR3 sequence is CASGLLDGTHRNYGYTF. In nucleotides, the CDR3 is TGTGCTAGTGGACTACTGGACGGGACGCACAGAAACTATGGCTACACCTTC. Supplemented by reference TRBV12-5 and TRBJ1-2, the full variable domain reads DARVTQTPRHKVTEMGQEVTMRCQPILGHNTVFWYRQTMMQGLELLAYFRNRAPLDDSGMPKDRFSAEMPDATLATLKIQPSEPRDSAVYFCASGLLDGTHRNYGYTFGSGTRLTVV.

The chain carries TRBV6-1 and TRBJ2-1; 9 bases are a match to TRBD2. V trimming: 1 base; J trimming: 5 bases; junction bases outside the gene matches: 3. Germline CDR1 reads MNHNS; CDR2 reads SASEGT. The CDR3 is 15 amino acids. Here the CDR3 reads CASSEGRGGNNEQFF. In nucleotides, the CDR3 is TGTGCCAGCAGTGAAGGGCGGGGGGGCAACAATGAGCAGTTCTTC.